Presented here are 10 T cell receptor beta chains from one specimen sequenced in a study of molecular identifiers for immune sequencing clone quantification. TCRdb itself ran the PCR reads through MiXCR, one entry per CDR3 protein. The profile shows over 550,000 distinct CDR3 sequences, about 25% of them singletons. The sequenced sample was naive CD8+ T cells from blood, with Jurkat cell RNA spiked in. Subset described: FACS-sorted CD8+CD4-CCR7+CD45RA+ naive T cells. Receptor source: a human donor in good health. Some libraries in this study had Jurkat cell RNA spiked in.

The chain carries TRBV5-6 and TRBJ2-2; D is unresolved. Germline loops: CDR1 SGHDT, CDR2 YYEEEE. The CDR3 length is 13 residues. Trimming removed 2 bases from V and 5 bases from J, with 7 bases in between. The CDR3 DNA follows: TGTGCCAGCAGCTTTGGATTGACCGGGGAGCTGTTTTTT. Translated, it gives CASSFGLTGELFF.

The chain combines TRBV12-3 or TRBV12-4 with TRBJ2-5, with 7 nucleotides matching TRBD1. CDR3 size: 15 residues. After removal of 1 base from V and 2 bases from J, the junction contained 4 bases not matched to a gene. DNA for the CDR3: TGTGCCAGCAGTTTAGAGAGGGGGCAGCAAGAGACCCAGTACTTC. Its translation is CASSLERGQQETQYF.

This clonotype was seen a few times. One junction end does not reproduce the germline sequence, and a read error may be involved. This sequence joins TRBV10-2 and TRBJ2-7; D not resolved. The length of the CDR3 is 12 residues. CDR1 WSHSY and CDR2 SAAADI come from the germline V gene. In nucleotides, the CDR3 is TGCGCCAGCCGGCAGTACTCCTACGGGCAGTACTTC. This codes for CASRQYSYGQYF.

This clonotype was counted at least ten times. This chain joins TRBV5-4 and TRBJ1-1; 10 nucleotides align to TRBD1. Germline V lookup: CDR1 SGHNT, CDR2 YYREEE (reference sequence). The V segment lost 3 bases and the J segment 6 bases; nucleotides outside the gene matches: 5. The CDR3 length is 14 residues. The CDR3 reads CASSSGDRGPEAFF. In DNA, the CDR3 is TGTGCCAGCAGCTCCGGAGACAGGGGGCCTGAAGCTTTCTTT.

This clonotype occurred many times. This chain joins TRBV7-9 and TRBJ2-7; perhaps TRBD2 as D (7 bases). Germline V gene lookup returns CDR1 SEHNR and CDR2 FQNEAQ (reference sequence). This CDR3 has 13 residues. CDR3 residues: CAAGGGGPYEQYF. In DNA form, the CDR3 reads TGTGCGGCTGGAGGGGGGGGCCCCTACGAGCAGTACTTC.

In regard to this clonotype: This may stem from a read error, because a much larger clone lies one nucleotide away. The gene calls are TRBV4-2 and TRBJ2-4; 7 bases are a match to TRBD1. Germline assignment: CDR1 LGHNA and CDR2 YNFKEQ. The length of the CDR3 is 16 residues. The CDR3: CVSSQDIGTVTNIQYF. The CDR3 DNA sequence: TGTGTCAGCAGCCAAGATATTGGGACAGTAACAAACATTCAGTACTTC.

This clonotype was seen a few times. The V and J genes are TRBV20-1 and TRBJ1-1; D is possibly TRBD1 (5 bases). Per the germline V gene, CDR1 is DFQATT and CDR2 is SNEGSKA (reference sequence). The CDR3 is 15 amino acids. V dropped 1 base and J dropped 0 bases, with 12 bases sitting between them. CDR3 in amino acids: CSARGWDSLNTEAFF. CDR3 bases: TGCAGTGCTAGAGGGTGGGACTCCCTGAACACTGAAGCTTTCTTT.

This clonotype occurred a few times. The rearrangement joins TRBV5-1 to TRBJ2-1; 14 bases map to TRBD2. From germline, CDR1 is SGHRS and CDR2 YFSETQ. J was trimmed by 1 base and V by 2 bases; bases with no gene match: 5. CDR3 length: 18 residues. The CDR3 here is CASSFGLAGGISYNEQFF. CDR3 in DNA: TGCGCCAGCAGCTTTGGACTAGCGGGGGGAATATCCTACAATGAGCAGTTCTTC.

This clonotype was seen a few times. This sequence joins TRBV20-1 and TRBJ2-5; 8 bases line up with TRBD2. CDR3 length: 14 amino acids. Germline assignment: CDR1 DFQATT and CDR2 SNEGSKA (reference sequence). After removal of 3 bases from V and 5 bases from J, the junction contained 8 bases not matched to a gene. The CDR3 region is CSARGSGVGETQYF. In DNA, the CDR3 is TGCAGTGCTAGGGGTAGCGGGGTTGGGGAGACCCAGTACTTC.

The CDR3 DNA reads as TGTGCCAGCAGGGGGGGACAGCAAGAGACCCAGTACTTC. It specifies CASRGGQQETQYF. This chain uses TRBV2 with TRBJ2-5; perhaps TRBD1 as D (7 bases). Trimming left V 6 bases short and J 2 bases short, with 10 bases between. Germline CDR1 and CDR2: SNHLY and FYNNEI. The CDR3 runs 13 residues.